This T cell receptor beta chain is drawn from a study of T cells in Graves' hyperthyroidism and ophthalmopathy. General observations from the study: Most expanded thyroid clonotypes above 0.001 recurred in blood.

The table lists this clonotype with many counts. What it recognizes is unknown. The study defined stable Graves' hyperthyroidism as no ophthalmopathy progression within 18 months. Any patient presenting with uncontrolled infection, other autoimmune disease, pregnancy or lactation was left out. Per the germline V gene, CDR1 is MDHEN and CDR2 is SYDVKM. Trimming cost V 6 bases and J 4 bases, with 12 bases left between them. The CDR3 totals 13 residues. Amplified TCR beta CDR3 regions derived from RNA transcripts. The TCR CDR3 first-round RT-PCR relied on the HTBI primer set. TCRdb re-called the multiplex PCR reads with MiXCR, one entry per CDR3 protein. Here the sample spans over 650,000 distinct CDR3 sequences, around 17% being singletons.

Material: blood. The clonotype comes from a man aged 18-30 years with Graves' hyperthyroidism. V usage is TRBV28 and J usage is TRBJ1-2, with D perhaps matching TRBD1 (6 bases). CDR3 protein: CASSAGQLYGYTF. DNA for the CDR3: TGTGCCAGCAGCGCTGGACAGCTCTATGGCTACACCTTC.